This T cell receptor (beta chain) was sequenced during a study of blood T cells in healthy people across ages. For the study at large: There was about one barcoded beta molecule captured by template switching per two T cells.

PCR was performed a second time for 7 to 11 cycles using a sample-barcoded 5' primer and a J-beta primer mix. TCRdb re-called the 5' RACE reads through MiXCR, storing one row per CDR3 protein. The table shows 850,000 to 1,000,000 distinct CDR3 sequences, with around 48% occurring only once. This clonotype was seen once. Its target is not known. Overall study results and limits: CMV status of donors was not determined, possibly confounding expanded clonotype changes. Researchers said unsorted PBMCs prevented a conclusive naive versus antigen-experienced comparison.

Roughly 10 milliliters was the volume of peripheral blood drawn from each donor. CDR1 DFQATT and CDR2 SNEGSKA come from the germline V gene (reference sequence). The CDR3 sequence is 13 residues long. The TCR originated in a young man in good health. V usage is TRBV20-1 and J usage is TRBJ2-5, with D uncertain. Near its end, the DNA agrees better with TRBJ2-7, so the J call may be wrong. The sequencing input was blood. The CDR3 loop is CSADSSKSYEQYF. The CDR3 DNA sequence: TGCAGTGCTGACTCATCGAAGTCCTACGAGCAGTACTTC.